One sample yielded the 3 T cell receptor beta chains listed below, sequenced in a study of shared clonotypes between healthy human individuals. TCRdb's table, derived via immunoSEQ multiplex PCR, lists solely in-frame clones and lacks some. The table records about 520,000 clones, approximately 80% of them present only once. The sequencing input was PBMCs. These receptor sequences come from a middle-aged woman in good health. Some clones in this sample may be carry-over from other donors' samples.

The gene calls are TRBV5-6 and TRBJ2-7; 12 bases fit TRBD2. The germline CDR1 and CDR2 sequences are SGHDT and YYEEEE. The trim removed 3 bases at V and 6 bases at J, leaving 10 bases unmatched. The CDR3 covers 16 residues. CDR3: CASSSLAGGLVGEQYF. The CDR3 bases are TGTGCCAGCAGCTCCCTAGCGGGAGGGCTTGTGGGCGAGCAGTACTTC. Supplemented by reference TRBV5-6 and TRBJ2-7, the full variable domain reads DAGVTQSPTHLIKTRGQQVTLRCSPKSGHDTVSWYQQALGQGPQFIFQYYEEEERQRGNFPDRFSGHQFPNYSSELNVNALLLGDSALYLCASSSLAGGLVGEQYFGPGTRLTVT.

The CDR3 DNA sequence: TGTGCCAGCAAGACAGGGACTTATGAGCAGTTCTTC. Translated: CASKTGTYEQFF. The chain couples TRBV6-5 to TRBJ2-1, with D perhaps matching TRBD1 (7 bases). CDR3 length: 12 amino acids. V was clipped by 7 bases and J by 8 bases, with 12 bases between them. The V gene's germline CDR1 is MNHEY and CDR2 SVGAGI.

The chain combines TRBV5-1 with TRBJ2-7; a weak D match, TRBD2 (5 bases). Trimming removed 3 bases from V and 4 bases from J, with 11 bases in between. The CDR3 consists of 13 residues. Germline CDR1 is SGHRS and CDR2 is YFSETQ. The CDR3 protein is CASSSDRGYEQYF. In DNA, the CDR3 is TGCGCCAGCAGCTCGGATCGGGGTTACGAGCAGTACTTC.